This T cell receptor beta chain was identified during a study of blood T cell repertoires in COVID-19. Overall study: COVID-19 samples from acute and convalescent phases originated in the United States, Italy and Spain. PBMCs, B-cell-depleted T cells, or T cells were the source of the cDNA or gDNA that made up the material.

Authors' processing steps: Counts of nucleated cells, estimated from reference gene primer amplification, were obtained. The data were produced by immunoSEQ multiplex PCR, yet TCRdb's version contains in-frame clones alone and is incomplete. V, J and clone size are those of that table, while D and trimming were read from the DNA. The table includes hundreds of thousands of clones, over 75% detected once. V was shortened by 3 bases and J by 3 bases, with 9 bases between the two germline ends. This CDR3 region has 13 residues. CDR1 and CDR2 (germline): SGHTA, FQGNSA. Source material: peripheral blood. The origin of this receptor is a human donor in a cohort sampled during active COVID-19. V and J are TRBV7-2 and TRBJ2-7; unclear D gene. CDR3: CASSFYVDYEQYF. The CDR3 DNA sequence: TGTGCCAGCAGCTTCTACGTCGACTACGAGCAGTACTTC.